The 3 T cell receptor beta chains given below trace back to one sample, sequenced in a study of glioma-infiltrating T cells. The iRepertoire nested amplicon-rescue multiplex PCR amplified TCR alpha and beta CDR3s from RNA. In TCRdb, the multiplex PCR reads were re-called with MiXCR into one record per CDR3 protein. This table has more than 350,000 distinct CDR3 sequences, 41% appearing once. The sample was glioma tissue, nonneoplastic brain tissue, or PBMCs (not recorded which). The receptors stem from a human donor with low-grade glioma or glioblastoma, undergoing nonglioma brain surgery, or in good health (not recorded which).

This clonotype appeared many times. The chain has TRBV28 and TRBJ2-3, with 8 bases matching TRBD2. The germline gives CDR1 MDHEN, CDR2 SYDVKM. This CDR3 has 16 residues. The V gene end was trimmed by 8 bases and the J gene end by 3 bases; junction bases not matched to a gene: 13. This CDR3 reads CASSPGGPRFTDTQYF. The CDR3 region has the DNA TGTGCCAGCTCCCCGGGAGGGCCACGTTTTACAGATACGCAGTATTTT.

The chain combines TRBV27 with TRBJ2-7, with 7 bases identical to TRBD1. Losses at the gene ends were 7 bases for V and 2 bases for J; bases not matched to a gene: 5. The CDR3 has 13 amino acids. The germline CDR1 and CDR2 sequences are MNHEY and SMNVEV (reference sequence). CDR3 sequence reads: CASTPTGPYEQYF. The CDR3 DNA reads TGTGCCAGCACCCCGACAGGGCCCTACGAGCAGTACTTC.

V usage is TRBV7-2 and J usage is TRBJ2-7, with 8 bases that match TRBD2. Trimming at V came to 3 bases and at J to 6 bases, leaving 7 bases not matched to a gene. Per germline, CDR1 SGHTA and CDR2 FQGNSA. This CDR3 region has 14 residues. CDR3 bases: TGTGCCAGCAGCTTTATGGGAGCGGGGGTCGAGCAGTACTTC. Protein product: CASSFMGAGVEQYF.